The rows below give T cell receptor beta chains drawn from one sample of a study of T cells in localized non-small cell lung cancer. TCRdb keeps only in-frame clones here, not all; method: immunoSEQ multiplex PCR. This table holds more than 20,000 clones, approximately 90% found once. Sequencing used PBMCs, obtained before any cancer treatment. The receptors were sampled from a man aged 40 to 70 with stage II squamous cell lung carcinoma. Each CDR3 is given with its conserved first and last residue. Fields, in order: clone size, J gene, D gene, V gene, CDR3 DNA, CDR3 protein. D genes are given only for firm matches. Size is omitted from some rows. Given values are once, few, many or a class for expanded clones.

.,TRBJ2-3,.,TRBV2,TGTGCCAGCATCGAAGGGGCAGATACGCAGTATTTT,CASIEGADTQYF
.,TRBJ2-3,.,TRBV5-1,TGCGCCAGCAGCTTGAGACAGCCTAGCACAGATACGCAGTATTTT,CASSLRQPSTDTQYF
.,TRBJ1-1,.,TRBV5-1,TGCGCCAGCAGCTGGGAGGGTGGGACTGAAGCTTTCTTT,CASSWEGGTEAFF
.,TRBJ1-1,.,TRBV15,TGTGCCACCAGCAGAGATTTAGCAGGGGCCTCTGAAGCTTTCTTT,CATSRDLAGASEAFF
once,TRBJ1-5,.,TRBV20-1,TGCAGTGCGGCAGGGCCTCAGCCCCAGCATTTT,CSAAGPQPQHF
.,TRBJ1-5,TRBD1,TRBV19,TGTGCCAGTAGTAAAGGGACAGAGCAGGGCAATCAGCCCCAGCATTTT,CASSKGTEQGNQPQHF
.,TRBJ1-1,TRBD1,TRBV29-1,TGCAGCGTCGCCAACCTACAGGGGGCTTACACTGAAGCTTTCTTT,CSVANLQGAYTEAFF
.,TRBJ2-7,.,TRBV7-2,TGTGCCAGCAGCTTCAACAGGGTGTACGAGCAGTACTTC,CASSFNRVYEQYF
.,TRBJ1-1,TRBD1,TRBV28,TGTGCCAGCAGGACACAATACAGGGGCCAGAACACTGAAGCTTTCTTT,CASRTQYRGQNTEAFF
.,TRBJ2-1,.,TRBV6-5,TGTGCCAGCAGTTATATCGGGAGAGGCCTGAACAATGAGCAGTTCTTC,CASSYIGRGLNNEQFF
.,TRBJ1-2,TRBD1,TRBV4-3,TGCGCCAGCAGCCAAGACACTCATCCCCGACAGGGGGTTGGCTACACCTTC,CASSQDTHPRQGVGYTF
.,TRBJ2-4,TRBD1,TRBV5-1,TGCGCCAGCAGCGCGACCGGGACAGGGCGCAACATTCAGTACTTC,CASSATGTGRNIQYF
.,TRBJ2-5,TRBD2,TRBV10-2,TGCGCCAGCACGCTGGCGGGGGTAGAGACCCAGTACTTC,CASTLAGVETQYF
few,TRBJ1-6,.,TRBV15,TGTGCCACCAGCATTTTAACAGGTGGAACTTCACCCCTCCACTTT,CATSILTGGTSPLHF
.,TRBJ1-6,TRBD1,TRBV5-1,TGCGCCAGCAGCTTGGTCGCAGGGGGCAGGAGTTCACCCCTCCACTTT,CASSLVAGGRSSPLHF
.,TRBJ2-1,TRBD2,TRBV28,TGTGCCAGCAGTCCAAGACTAGCGGGATATCGAGACAATGAGCAGTTCTTC,CASSPRLAGYRDNEQFF
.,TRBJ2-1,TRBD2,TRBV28,TGTGCCAGCAGACCGACTAGCGGGCTAGGGGATGAGCAGTTCTTC,CASRPTSGLGDEQFF
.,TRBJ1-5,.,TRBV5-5,TGTGCCAGCAGCCCCCGTTGGGGTGGGAGAGGAGGCAATCAGCCCCAGCATTTT,CASSPRWGGRGGNQPQHF
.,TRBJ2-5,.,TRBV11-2,TGTGCCAGCAGCTTAGACAACCAAGAGACCCAGTACTTC,CASSLDNQETQYF
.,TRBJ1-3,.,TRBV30,TGTGCCTGGAGTGCAGACTACTCTGGAAACACCATATATTTT,CAWSADYSGNTIYF
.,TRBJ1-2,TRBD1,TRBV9,TGTGCCAGCAGCGCCGGGACAGGGGTAGGCTACACCTTC,CASSAGTGVGYTF
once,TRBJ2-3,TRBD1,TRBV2,TGTGCCAGCAGTGAAAGAGCAGGGGGCGTCACAGATACGCAGTATTTT,CASSERAGGVTDTQYF
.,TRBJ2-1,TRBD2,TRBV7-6,TGTGCCAGCAGCTTAGTGGTGAGCACTAGCGGAATCAATGAGCAGTTCTTC,CASSLVVSTSGINEQFF
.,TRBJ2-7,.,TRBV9,TGTGCCAGCGGGGACCCCGGGGAGCAGTACTTC,CASGDPGEQYF
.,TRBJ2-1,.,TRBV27,TGTGCCAGCAGATTGACAGGTACCTACAATGAGCAGTTCTTC,CASRLTGTYNEQFF
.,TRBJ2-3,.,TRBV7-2,TGTGCCAGCAGCTTTGTCCGTAGCACAGATACGCAGTATTTT,CASSFVRSTDTQYF
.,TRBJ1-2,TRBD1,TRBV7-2,TGTGCCAGCAGCTTAGTACGGGACAGGGGAGATGGCTACACCTTC,CASSLVRDRGDGYTF
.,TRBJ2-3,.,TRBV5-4,TGTGCCAGCAGTTCTGCCGGACGCACAGATACGCAGTATTTT,CASSSAGRTDTQYF
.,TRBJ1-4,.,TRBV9,TGTGCCAGCAGCGCCGTTGGGGGGGGCCAGAATGAAAAACTGTTTTTT,CASSAVGGGQNEKLFF
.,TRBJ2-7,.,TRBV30,TGTGCCTGGAGTCTCCCATACGAGCAGTACTTC,CAWSLPYEQYF
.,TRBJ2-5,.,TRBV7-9,TGTGCCAGCAGCTTAGTGGGTACGGAGACCCAGTACTTC,CASSLVGTETQYF
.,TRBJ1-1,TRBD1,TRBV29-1,TGCAGCGTCGATAGGCAGGGGGCCACTGAAGCTTTCTTT,CSVDRQGATEAFF
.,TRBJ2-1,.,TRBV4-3,TGCGCCAGCAGCCAAGATAAGGGGGGCGATGAGCAGTTCTTC,CASSQDKGGDEQFF
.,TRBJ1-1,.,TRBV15,TGTGCCACCAGCAGAGATCAGGATGAAGCTTTCTTT,CATSRDQDEAFF
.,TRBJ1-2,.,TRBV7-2,TGTGCCAGCAGCTCCCATACAACTAACTATGGCTACACCTTC,CASSSHTTNYGYTF
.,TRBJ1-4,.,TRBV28,TGTGCCAGCAGTTTACGGGCCAGACGTAATGAAAAACTGTTTTTT,CASSLRARRNEKLFF
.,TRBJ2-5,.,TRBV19,TGTGCCAGTAGCCGCAATAGGCAAGAGACCCAGTACTTC,CASSRNRQETQYF
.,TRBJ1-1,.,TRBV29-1,TGCAGCGGGGTTCGTATGACTGAAGCTTTCTTT,CSGVRMTEAFF
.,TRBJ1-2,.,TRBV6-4,TGTGCCAGCAGTGACTCGTCTACAGGCGCTTATGGCTACACCTTC,CASSDSSTGAYGYTF
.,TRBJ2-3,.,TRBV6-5,TGTGCCAGCAGTCAACAGTCTAGCGCGGATACGCAGTATTTT,CASSQQSSADTQYF
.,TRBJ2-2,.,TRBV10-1,TGCGCCAGCAGTTCCGGGACTACCGGGGAGCTGTTTTTT,CASSSGTTGELFF
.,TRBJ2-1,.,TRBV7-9,TGTGCCAGCAGCCCCCTATTCCAGGGAAATGAGCAGTTCTTC,CASSPLFQGNEQFF
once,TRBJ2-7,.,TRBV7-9,TGTGCCAGCAGCTTGGACACAACCTACGAGCAGTACTTC,CASSLDTTYEQYF